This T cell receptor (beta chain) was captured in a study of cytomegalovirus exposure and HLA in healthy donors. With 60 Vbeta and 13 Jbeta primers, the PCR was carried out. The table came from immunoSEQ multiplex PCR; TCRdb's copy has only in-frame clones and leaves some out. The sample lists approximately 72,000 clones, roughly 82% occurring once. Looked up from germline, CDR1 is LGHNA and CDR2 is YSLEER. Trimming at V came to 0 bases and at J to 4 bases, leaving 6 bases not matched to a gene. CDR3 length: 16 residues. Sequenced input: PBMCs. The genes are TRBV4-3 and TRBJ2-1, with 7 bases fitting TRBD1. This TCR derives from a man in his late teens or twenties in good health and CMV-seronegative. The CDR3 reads CASSQEPGTAYNEQFF. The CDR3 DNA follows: TGCGCCAGCAGCCAAGAGCCCGGGACAGCTTACAATGAGCAGTTCTTC.